The source of this T cell receptor (beta chain) is a study of control samples from healthy donors and cancer patients. Data came from immunoSEQ multiplex PCR; TCRdb stores just in-frame clones and leaves some out. Counted here are 350,000 to 450,000 clones, 80% to 95% occurring once; the ten biggest clones make up 6% to 7%. Sample: PBMCs. This TCR was recovered from a man aged 35 to 55 with head and neck cancer.

The CDR3 loop is CASSLAPEGQGGYGYTF. The CDR3 bases are TGTGCCAGCAGCTTAGCCCCCGAGGGACAGGGAGGCTATGGCTACACCTTC. This chain uses TRBV7-2 with TRBJ1-2, with 9 bases aligning to TRBD1. From germline, CDR1 is SGHTA and CDR2 FQGNSA. This CDR3 comprises 17 residues. Losses at the gene ends were 0 bases for V and 4 bases for J; bases not matched to a gene: 9.